The 3 T cell receptor beta chains below all came from one sample that was sequenced in a study of blood T cell repertoires in COVID-19. Assay: immunoSEQ multiplex PCR; the TCRdb copy retains only in-frame clones and omits some. Among 400,000 or so clones listed, over 75% were seen once. The sample consisted of PBMCs or T cells enriched from blood (not recorded which). These receptors were taken from a man aged 25-45 years who had recovered from COVID-19.

The genes are TRBV30 and TRBJ2-1; maybe TRBD2 (7 bases). The CDR3 spans 15 residues. V shed 3 bases and J shed 5 bases, with 17 bases lying between them. Germline V gene data show CDR1 as GTSNPN and CDR2 as SVGIG (reference sequence). The CDR3 sequence: CAWRRGGDKDNEQFF. The CDR3 coding sequence is TGTGCCTGGAGGAGGGGGGGAGATAAAGACAATGAGCAGTTCTTC.

This chain uses TRBV28 with TRBJ1-1; D gene unclear. V lost 2 bases, J lost 7 bases, and 8 bases lay in between. Germline V gene lookup returns CDR1 MDHEN and CDR2 SYDVKM. This CDR3 contains 12 residues. DNA for the CDR3: TGTGCCAGCAGTTTAATTGGACTTGAAGCTTTCTTT. Its translation is CASSLIGLEAFF.

V usage is TRBV5-4 and J usage is TRBJ2-7, with a tentative D call TRBD1 (5 bases). The germline CDR1 and CDR2 sequences are SGHNT and YYREEE (reference sequence). The CDR3 is made up of 15 amino acids. Trimming removed 0 bases at V and 2 bases at J, with 12 bases between. CDR3 loop: CASSLASGNTYEQYF. The CDR3 DNA sequence: TGTGCCAGCAGCTTGGCCTCAGGGAACACCTACGAGCAGTACTTC.